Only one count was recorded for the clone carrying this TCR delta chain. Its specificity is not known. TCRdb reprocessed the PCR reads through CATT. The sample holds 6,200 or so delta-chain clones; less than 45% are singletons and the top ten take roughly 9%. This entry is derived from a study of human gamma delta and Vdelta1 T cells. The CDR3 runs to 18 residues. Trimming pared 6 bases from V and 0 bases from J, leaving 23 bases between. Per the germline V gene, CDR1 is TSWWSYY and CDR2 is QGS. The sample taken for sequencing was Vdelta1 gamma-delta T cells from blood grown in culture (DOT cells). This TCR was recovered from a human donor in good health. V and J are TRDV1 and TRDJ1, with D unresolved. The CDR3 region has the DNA TGTGCTCTTGGAGCCAGAGGGGCCCGCACTAAACACACCGATAAACTCATCTTT. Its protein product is CALGARGARTKHTDKLIF.